This entry lists 9 T cell receptor beta chains sequenced from one sample in a study of T cell responses to AZD1222 COVID-19 vaccine. Method: immunoSEQ multiplex PCR; TCRdb's copy keeps in-frame clones and lacks some. This table holds around 180,000 clones, 85% to 90% found once. Material: peripheral blood, obtained on day 0 of AZD1222 vaccination. The origin of the receptors is an adult in good health.

V usage is TRBV28 and J usage is TRBJ2-5; perhaps TRBD2 as D (6 bases). Trimming took off 5 bases at V and 0 bases at J, with 19 bases between the two ends. Germline CDR1 is MDHEN and CDR2 is SYDVKM. The CDR3 totals 17 residues. The DNA for the CDR3 is TGTGCCAGCAGTCTCCTTCAGCGGGCTTTGTACCAAGAGACCCAGTACTTC. Its protein product is CASSLLQRALYQETQYF.

The CDR3 DNA is TGTGCCAGCAGCCAGCAGACAGGGTATGGCTACACCTTC. Protein sequence: CASSQQTGYGYTF. The chain is built from TRBV14 and TRBJ1-2, with 7 bases identical to TRBD1. V dropped 3 bases and J dropped 5; count of bases not matched to a gene: 3. Germline CDR1 and CDR2: SGHDN and FVKESK. The CDR3 has 13 amino acids. The entire variable domain, with the rest obtained from reference TRBV14 and TRBJ1-2, is as follows: EAGVTQFPSHSVIEKGQTVTLRCDPISGHDNLYWYRRVMGKEIKFLLHFVKESKQDESGMPNNRFLAERTGGTYSTLKVQPAELEDSGVYFCASSQQTGYGYTFGSGTRLTVV.

V usage is TRBV6-1 and J usage is TRBJ1-5; 9 bases fit TRBD1. Germline V gene lookup returns CDR1 MNHNS and CDR2 SASEGT. The V segment lost 0 bases and the J segment 2 bases; nucleotides outside the gene matches: 2. This CDR3 is 16 amino acids long. CDR3 DNA: TGTGCCAGCAGTGAAGCGGGACAGGGAGGCAATCAGCCCCAGCATTTT. It is translated as CASSEAGQGGNQPQHF.

The sample holds a few counts of this clone. V usage is TRBV4-3 and J usage is TRBJ2-7; D is possibly TRBD1 or TRBD2 (6 bases each). This CDR3 contains 13 residues. Per the germline V gene, CDR1 is LGHNA and CDR2 is YSLEER. V was shortened by 1 base and J by 5 bases, with 9 bases between the two germline ends. CDR3 loop: CASSQGGGHEQYF. Written as DNA, the CDR3 is TGCGCCAGCAGCCAAGGTGGGGGGCACGAGCAGTACTTC.

The chain recombines TRBV7-9 with TRBJ2-2; TRBD2 agrees at 13 bases. With 6 bases clipped from V and 6 bases from J, the junction kept 7 bases outside the gene matches. CDR3 length: 16 residues. Germline V gene data show CDR1 as SEHNR and CDR2 as FQNEAQ (reference sequence). CDR3 DNA sequence: TGTGCCAGCAGGGGAACTAGCGGGAGGGCTGCCGGGGAGCTGTTTTTT. Residues: CASRGTSGRAAGELFF. The variable domain in full, completed from reference TRBV7-9 and TRBJ2-2, reads DTGVSQNPRHKITKRGQNVTFRCDPISEHNRLYWYRQTLGQGPEFLTYFQNEAQLEKSRLLSDRFSAERPKGSFSTLEIQRTEQGDSAMYLCASRGTSGRAAGELFFGEGSRLTVL.

This clone showed up just once. V gene TRBV27 combines with J gene TRBJ2-5, with D possibly being TRBD1 (6 bases). V lost 4 bases and J lost 1, with 16 bases in between. The CDR3 sequence is 16 residues long. Germline CDR1 MNHEY, CDR2 SMNVEV (reference sequence). The CDR3: CASSSLPGHIQETQYF. The CDR3 DNA sequence: TGTGCCAGCAGTTCGCTACCGGGACACATCCAAGAGACCCAGTACTTC.

The chain is built from TRBV28 and TRBJ1-4, with D maybe TRBD1 (5 bases). Germline V CDR1 and CDR2: MDHEN, SYDVKM. Trimming took off 8 bases at V and 0 bases at J, with 19 bases between the two ends. The CDR3 length is 17 residues. CDR3: CASHGLYQGATNEKLFF. The CDR3 DNA is TGTGCCAGCCATGGACTCTATCAGGGAGCAACTAATGAAAAACTGTTTTTT.

This chain links TRBV5-1 with TRBJ2-5, with D maybe TRBD1 (6 bases). The germline V gene has CDR1 SGHRS and CDR2 YFSETQ. The V end lost 6 bases, the J end lost 3 bases, and 12 bases lay between the germline ends. This CDR3 comprises 13 residues. In DNA, the CDR3 is TGCGCCAGCACCGAGGGACATAAAGAGACCCAGTACTTC. Its translation is CASTEGHKETQYF.

This clone was seen only once. This chain joins TRBV28 and TRBJ2-7; the match to TRBD1 covers 7 bases. Germline CDR1 MDHEN, CDR2 SYDVKM. The J segment lost 2 bases and the V segment lost 8 bases, leaving 0 bases of the junction unmatched. This CDR3 contains 11 residues. CDR3 amino acids: CASQGAYEQYF. CDR3 bases: TGTGCCAGCCAGGGGGCCTACGAGCAGTACTTC.